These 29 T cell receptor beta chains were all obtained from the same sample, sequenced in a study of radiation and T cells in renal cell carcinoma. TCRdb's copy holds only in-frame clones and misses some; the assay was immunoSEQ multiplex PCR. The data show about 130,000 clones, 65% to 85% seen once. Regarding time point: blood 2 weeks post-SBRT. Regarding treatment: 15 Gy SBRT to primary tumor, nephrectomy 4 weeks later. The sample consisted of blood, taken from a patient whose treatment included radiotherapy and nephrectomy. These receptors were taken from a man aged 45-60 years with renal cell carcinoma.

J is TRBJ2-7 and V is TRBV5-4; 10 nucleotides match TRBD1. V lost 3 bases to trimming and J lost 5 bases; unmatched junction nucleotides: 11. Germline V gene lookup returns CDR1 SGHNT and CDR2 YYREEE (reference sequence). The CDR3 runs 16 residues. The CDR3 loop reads CASSSKPGQGSHEQYF. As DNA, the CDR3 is TGTGCCAGCAGCTCCAAACCGGGACAGGGGAGCCACGAGCAGTACTTC.

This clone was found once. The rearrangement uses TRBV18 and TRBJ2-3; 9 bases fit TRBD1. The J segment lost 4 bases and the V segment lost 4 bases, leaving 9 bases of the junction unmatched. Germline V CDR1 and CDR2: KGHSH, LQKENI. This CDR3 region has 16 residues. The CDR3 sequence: CASSLPGQGHADTQYF. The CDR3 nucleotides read TGTGCCAGCTCACTACCAGGACAGGGGCACGCAGATACGCAGTATTTT. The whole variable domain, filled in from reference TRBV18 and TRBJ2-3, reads NAGVMQNPRHLVRRRGQEARLRCSPMKGHSHVYWYRQLPEEGLKFMVYLQKENIIDESGMPKERFSAEFPKEGPSILRIQQVVRGDSAAYFCASSLPGQGHADTQYFGPGTRLTVL.

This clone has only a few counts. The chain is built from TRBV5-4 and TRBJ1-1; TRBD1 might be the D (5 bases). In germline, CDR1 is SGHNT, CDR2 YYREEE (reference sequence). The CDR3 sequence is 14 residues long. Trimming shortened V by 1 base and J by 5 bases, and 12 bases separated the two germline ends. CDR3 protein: CASSLTGTATEAFF. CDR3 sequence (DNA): TGTGCCAGCAGCTTGACCGGGACGGCAACTGAAGCTTTCTTT.

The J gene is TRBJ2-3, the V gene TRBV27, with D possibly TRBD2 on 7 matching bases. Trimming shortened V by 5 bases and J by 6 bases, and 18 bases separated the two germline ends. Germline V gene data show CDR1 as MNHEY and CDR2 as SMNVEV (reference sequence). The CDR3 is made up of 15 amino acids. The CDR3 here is CASSLEGGGWDTQYF. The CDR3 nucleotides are TGTGCCAGCAGTCTCGAAGGGGGGGGATGGGATACGCAGTATTTT.

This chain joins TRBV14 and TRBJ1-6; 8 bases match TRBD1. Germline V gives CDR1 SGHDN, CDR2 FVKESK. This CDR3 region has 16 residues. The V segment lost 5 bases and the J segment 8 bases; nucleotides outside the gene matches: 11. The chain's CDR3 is CASSKTGAPGYSPLHF. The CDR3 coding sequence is TGTGCCAGCAGCAAGACAGGGGCGCCGGGGTATTCACCCCTCCACTTT.

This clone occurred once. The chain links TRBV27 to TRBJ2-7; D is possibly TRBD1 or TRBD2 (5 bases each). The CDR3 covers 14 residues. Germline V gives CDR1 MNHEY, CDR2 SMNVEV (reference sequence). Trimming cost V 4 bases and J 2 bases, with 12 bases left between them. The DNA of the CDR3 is TGTGCCAGCAGTTCGCCATGGGACCCCTACGAGCAGTACTTC. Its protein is CASSSPWDPYEQYF.

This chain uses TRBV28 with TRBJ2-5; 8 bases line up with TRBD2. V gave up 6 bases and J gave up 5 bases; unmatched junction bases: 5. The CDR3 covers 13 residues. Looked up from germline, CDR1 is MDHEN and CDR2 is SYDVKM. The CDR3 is CASSAGGRETQYF. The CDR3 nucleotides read TGTGCCAGCAGCGCGGGAGGTCGGGAGACCCAGTACTTC.

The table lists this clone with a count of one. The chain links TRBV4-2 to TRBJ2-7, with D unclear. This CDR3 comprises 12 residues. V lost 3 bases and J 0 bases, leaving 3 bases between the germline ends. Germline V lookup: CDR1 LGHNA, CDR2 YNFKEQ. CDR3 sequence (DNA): TGTGCCAGCAGCCAGAACTCCTACGAGCAGTACTTC. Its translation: CASSQNSYEQYF.

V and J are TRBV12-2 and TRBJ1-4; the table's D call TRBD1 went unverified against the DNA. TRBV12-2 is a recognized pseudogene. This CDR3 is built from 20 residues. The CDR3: CASRLAGPTAPDRNNEKLFF. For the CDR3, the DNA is TGTGCAAGTCGCTTAGCGGGGCCCACGGCCCCGGACAGGAATAATGAAAAACTGTTTTTT.

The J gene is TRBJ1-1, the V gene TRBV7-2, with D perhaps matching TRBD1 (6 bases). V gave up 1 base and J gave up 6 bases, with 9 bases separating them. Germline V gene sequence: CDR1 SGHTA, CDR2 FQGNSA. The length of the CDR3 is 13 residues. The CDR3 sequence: CASSLVGGAEAFF. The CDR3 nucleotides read TGTGCCAGCAGCTTAGTAGGGGGGGCTGAAGCTTTCTTT.

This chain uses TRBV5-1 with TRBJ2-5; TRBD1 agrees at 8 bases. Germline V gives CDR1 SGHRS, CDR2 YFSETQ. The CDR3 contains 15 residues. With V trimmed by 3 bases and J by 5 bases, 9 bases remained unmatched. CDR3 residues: CASSSQGTGQETQYF. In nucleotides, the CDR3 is TGCGCCAGCAGCTCCCAAGGGACAGGTCAGGAGACCCAGTACTTC.

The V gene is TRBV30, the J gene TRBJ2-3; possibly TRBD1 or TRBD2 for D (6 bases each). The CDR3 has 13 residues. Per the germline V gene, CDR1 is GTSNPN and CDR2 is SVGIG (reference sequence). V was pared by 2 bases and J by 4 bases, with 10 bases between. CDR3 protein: CAWSYREADTQYF. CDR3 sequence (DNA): TGTGCCTGGAGTTACAGGGAGGCAGATACGCAGTATTTT.

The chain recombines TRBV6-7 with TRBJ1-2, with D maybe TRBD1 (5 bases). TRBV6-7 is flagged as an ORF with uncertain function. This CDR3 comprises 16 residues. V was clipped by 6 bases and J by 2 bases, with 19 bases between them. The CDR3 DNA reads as TGTGCCAGCAGGACTATCAGGGCCCAGAGAAACTATGGCTACACCTTC. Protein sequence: CASRTIRAQRNYGYTF.

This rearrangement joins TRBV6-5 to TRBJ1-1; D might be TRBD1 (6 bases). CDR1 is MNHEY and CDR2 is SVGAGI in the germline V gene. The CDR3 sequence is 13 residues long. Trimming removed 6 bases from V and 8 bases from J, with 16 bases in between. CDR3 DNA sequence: TGTGCCAGCAGCAACCCGGGGACATCAGAAGCTTTCTTT. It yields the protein CASSNPGTSEAFF.

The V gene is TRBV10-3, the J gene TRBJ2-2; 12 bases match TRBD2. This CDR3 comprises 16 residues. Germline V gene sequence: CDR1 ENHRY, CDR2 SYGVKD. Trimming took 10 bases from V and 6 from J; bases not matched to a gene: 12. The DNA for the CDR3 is TGTGCCACCCAGGGGAGACTAGCGGGGGCCCCCGGGGAGCTGTTTTTT. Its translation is CATQGRLAGAPGELFF.

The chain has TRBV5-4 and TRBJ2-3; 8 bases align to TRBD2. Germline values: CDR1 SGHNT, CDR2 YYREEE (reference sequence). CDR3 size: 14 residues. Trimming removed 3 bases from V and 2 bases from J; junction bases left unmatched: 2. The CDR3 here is CASSSGGDTDTQYF. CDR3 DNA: TGTGCCAGCAGCTCGGGGGGGGACACAGATACGCAGTATTTT.

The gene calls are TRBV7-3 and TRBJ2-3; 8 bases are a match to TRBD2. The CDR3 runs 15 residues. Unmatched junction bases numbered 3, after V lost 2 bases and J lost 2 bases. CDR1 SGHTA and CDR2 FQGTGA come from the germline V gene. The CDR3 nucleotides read TGTGCCAGCAGCTTAGTTAGCGGGACCACAGATACGCAGTATTTT. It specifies CASSLVSGTTDTQYF.

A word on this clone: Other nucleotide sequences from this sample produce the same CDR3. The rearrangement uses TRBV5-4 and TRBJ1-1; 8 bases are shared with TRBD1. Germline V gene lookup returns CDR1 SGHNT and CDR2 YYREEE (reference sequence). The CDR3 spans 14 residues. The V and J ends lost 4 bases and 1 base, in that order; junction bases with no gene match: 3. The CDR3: CASSLDRGNTEAFF. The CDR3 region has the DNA TGTGCCAGCAGCCTAGACAGGGGGAACACTGAAGCTTTCTTT.

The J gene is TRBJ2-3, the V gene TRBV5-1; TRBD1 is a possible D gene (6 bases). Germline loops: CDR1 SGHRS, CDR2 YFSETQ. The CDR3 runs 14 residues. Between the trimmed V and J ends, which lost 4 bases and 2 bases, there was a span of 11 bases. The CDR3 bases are TGCGCCAGCAGCCCCGGGACAAACACAGATACGCAGTATTTT. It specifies CASSPGTNTDTQYF. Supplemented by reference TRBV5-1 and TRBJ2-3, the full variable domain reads KAGVTQTPRYLIKTRGQQVTLSCSPISGHRSVSWYQQTPGQGLQFLFEYFSETQRNKGNFPGRFSGRQFSNSRSEMNVSTLELGDSALYLCASSPGTNTDTQYFGPGTRLTVL.

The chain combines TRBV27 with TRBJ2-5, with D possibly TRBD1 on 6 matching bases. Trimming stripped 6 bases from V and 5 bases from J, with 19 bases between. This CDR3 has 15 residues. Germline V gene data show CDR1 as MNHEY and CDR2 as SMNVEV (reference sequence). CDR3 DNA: TGTGCCAGCAGCACGCGGGCACAGGGTCAGGAGACCCAGTACTTC. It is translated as CASSTRAQGQETQYF.

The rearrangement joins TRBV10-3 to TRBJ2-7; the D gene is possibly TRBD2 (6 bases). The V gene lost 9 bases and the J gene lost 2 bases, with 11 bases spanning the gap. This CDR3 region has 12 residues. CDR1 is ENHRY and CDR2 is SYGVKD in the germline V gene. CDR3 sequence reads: CAISAGTYEQYF. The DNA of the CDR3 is TGTGCCATTTCCGCGGGGACCTACGAGCAGTACTTC.

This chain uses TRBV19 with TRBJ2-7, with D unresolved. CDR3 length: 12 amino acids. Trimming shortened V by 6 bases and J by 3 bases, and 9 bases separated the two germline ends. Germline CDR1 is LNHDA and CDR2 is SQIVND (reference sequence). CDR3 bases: TGTGCCAGTAGGTCGCAATTCTACGAGCAGTACTTC. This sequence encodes CASRSQFYEQYF.

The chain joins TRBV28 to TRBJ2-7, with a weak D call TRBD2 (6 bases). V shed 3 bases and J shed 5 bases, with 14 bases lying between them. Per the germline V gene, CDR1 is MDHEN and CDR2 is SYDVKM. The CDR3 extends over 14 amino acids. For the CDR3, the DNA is TGTGCCAGCAGTTTCGTCGGAGGGTCCCACGAGCAGTACTTC. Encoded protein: CASSFVGGSHEQYF. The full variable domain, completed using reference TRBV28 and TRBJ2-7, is DVKVTQSSRYLVKRTGEKVFLECVQDMDHENMFWYRQDPGLGLRLIYFSYDVKMKEKGDIPEGYSVSREKKERFSLILESASTNQTSMYLCASSFVGGSHEQYFGPGTRLTVT.

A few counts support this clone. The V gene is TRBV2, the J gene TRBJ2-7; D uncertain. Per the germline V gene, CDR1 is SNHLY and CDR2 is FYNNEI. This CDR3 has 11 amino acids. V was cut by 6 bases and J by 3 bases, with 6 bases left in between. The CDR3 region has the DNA TGTGCCAGCAGCTTTCACTACGAGCAGTACTTC. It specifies CASSFHYEQYF.

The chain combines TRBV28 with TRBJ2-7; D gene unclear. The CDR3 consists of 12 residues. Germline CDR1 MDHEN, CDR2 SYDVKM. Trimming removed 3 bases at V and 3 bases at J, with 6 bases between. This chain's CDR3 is CASSFPYYEQYF. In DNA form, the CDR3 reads TGTGCCAGCAGTTTCCCCTACTACGAGCAGTACTTC.

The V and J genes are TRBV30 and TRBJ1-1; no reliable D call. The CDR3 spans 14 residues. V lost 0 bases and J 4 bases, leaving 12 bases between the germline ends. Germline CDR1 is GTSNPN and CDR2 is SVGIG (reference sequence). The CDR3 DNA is TGTGCCTGGAGTGTACCGGCAGCGGGCACTGAAGCTTTCTTT. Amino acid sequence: CAWSVPAAGTEAFF.

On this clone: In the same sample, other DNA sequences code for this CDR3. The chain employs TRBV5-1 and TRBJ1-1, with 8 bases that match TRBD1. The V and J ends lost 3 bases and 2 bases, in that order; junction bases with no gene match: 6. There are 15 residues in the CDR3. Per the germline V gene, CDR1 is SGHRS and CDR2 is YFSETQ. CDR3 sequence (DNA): TGCGCCAGCAGCTCGCCAACAGGGGGTAACACTGAAGCTTTCTTT. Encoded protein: CASSSPTGGNTEAFF.

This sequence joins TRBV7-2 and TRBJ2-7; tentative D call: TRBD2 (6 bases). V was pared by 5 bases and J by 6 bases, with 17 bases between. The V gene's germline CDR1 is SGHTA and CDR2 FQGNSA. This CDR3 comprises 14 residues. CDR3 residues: CASSLTGVKPEQYF. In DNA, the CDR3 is TGTGCCAGCAGCCTCACGGGGGTTAAACCCGAGCAGTACTTC.

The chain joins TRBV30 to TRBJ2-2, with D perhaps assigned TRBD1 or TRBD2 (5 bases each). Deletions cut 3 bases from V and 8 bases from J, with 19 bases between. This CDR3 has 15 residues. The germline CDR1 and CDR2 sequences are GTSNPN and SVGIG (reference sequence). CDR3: CAWSPGTAGLGELFF. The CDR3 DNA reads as TGTGCCTGGAGCCCTGGGACGGCTGGCCTAGGGGAGCTGTTTTTT.